These 9 T cell receptor beta chains came from one sample sequenced in a study of blood T cell repertoires in COVID-19 (TCRdb year 2020). The method was the immunoSEQ multiplex PCR assay. Drawn from immuneACCESS, this table holds only the in-frame rearrangements with V and J called that TCRdb kept. Clones are partly lost; checked studies trace under half to an unresolved V gene and leave the rest unexplained. The table for this sample lists some 150,000 clones; about 87% of them were counted only once. The ten largest clones represent roughly 1.5% of the sample. The sequencing input was peripheral blood. These receptors came from a woman aged 50 to 60 with acute or convalescent COVID-19.

The rearrangement links TRBV11-2 to TRBJ1-3; D call uncertain. V lost 0 bases and J lost 2, with 8 bases in between. The CDR3 loop spans 15 amino acids. Germline-derived CDR1 and CDR2 are SGHAT and FQNNGV. As DNA, the CDR3 is TGTGCCAGCAGCTTAGATCAGGTGACTGGAAACACCATATATTTT. As protein: CASSLDQVTGNTIYF.

The sample holds a few counts of this clone. The chain links TRBV21-1 to TRBJ2-5; the D segment call TRBD1 is taken from the table without a DNA check. TRBV21-1 is designated a pseudogene. This CDR3 has 13 amino acids. CDR3 protein: CASSIQGIETQYF. CDR3 in DNA: TGTGCCAGCAGCATTCAGGGGATTGAGACCCAGTACTTC.

The chain joins TRBV5-1 to TRBJ1-1, with D hard to call. V gave up 1 base and J gave up 5 bases, with 9 bases separating them. The CDR3 is made up of 13 amino acids. Germline V CDR1 and CDR2: SGHRS, YFSETQ. CDR3 coding DNA: TGCGCCAGCAGCTTGAGGAGTGCAACTGAAGCTTTCTTT. Its protein product is CASSLRSATEAFF.

The chain has TRBV5-5 and TRBJ1-3; unclear D gene. V dropped 0 bases and J dropped 3 bases, with 7 bases sitting between them. Germline values: CDR1 SGHKS, CDR2 YYEKEE (reference sequence). The CDR3 runs to 14 residues. CDR3 region: CASSLGENGNTIYF. CDR3 in DNA: TGTGCCAGCAGCTTGGGGGAGAATGGAAACACCATATATTTT.

The chain employs TRBV7-9 and TRBJ2-7; 7 positions match TRBD1. V dropped 5 bases and J dropped 7; count of bases not matched to a gene: 11. The CDR3 has 14 amino acids. CDR1 SEHNR and CDR2 FQNEAQ come from the germline V gene (reference sequence). The DNA for the CDR3 is TGTGCCAGCAGCCCGCGACAGGGCGAAAGGGAGCAGTACTTC. Translation gives CASSPRQGEREQYF.

The J gene is TRBJ2-7, the V gene TRBV6-6, with D tentatively TRBD2 (6 bases). Trimming cost V 2 bases and J 3 bases, with 11 bases left between them. Germline V CDR1 and CDR2: MNHNY, SVGAGI (reference sequence). The CDR3 runs to 14 residues. The CDR3: CASSYGGANYEQYF. The DNA of the CDR3 is TGTGCCAGCAGTTACGGAGGGGCCAACTACGAGCAGTACTTC.

This clone was counted only a few times. This sequence joins TRBV10-3 and TRBJ2-2, with 8 bases aligning to TRBD2. Per the germline V gene, CDR1 is ENHRY and CDR2 is SYGVKD. The CDR3 is 16 amino acids. The V segment lost 4 bases and the J segment 1 base; nucleotides outside the gene matches: 5. CDR3: CAISGAGGLNTGELFF. In DNA form, the CDR3 reads TGTGCCATCAGTGGGGCGGGAGGACTGAACACCGGGGAGCTGTTTTTT.

V is TRBV19 and J is TRBJ2-1; 8 nucleotides align to TRBD1. The germline V gene has CDR1 LNHDA and CDR2 SQIVND (reference sequence). The ends lost 5 bases at V and 6 bases at J; junction bases unmatched: 12. This CDR3 is built from 16 residues. Here the CDR3 reads CASSRAGQGRGNEQFF. The DNA for the CDR3 is TGTGCCAGTAGTCGGGCCGGACAGGGCCGCGGCAATGAGCAGTTCTTC.

The chain is built from TRBV6-1 and TRBJ2-2; D possibly corresponds to TRBD1 (6 bases). V shed 0 bases and J shed 4 bases, with 24 bases lying between them. Per the germline V gene, CDR1 is MNHNS and CDR2 is SASEGT. This CDR3 is built from 20 residues. The CDR3 spells CASSEAPQGRPGRGTGELFF. CDR3 DNA: TGTGCCAGCAGTGAAGCCCCTCAGGGGCGCCCAGGTCGTGGCACCGGGGAGCTGTTTTTT.